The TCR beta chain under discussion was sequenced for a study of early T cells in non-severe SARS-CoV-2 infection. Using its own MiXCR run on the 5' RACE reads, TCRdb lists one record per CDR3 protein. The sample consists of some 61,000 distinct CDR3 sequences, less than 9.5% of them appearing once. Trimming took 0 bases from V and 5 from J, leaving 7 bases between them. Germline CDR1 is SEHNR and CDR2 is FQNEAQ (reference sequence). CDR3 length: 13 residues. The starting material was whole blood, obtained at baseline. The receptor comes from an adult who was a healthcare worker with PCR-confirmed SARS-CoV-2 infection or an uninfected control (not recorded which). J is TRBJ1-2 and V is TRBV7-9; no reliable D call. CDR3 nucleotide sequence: TGTGCCAGCAGCTTAGCTCAGGATTATGGCTACACCTTC. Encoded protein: CASSLAQDYGYTF.